This TCR beta chain came from a study of post-analysis software for immune sequencing data. Study details: Relapsing-remitting, secondary progressive and progressive-relapsing multiple sclerosis were all included among the disease courses.

The study's findings and limits: A handful of TRBV segments were significantly more frequent in patients than in controls. TRBV5-6, TRBV5-1 and TRBV20-1 were among these segments. Patients with multiple sclerosis recorded significantly lower normalized Chao1 diversity than controls, the study found. Same-batch preparations were strongly co-clustered by F measure.

The V and J ends lost 4 bases and 5 bases respectively, with 11 bases between them. Germline CDR1 reads MGHDK; CDR2 reads SYGVNS. The CDR3 spans 13 residues. As regards this clonotype: Its specificity is not known.

TCR beta cDNA libraries had unique molecular identifiers. Researchers reported roughly 0.5 million cDNA molecules coming from approximately 0.95 to 9.8 million T cells. TCRdb called the PCR reads again in MiXCR, with one record for every CDR3 protein. The sample has around 400,000 distinct CDR3 sequences, roughly 40% seen once. The sequenced sample was blood. This TCR was recovered from a girl aged 2-10 years with multiple sclerosis. The V and J genes are TRBV25-1 and TRBJ1-2; D unclear. The DNA of the CDR3 is TGTGCCAGCAGTGGAGATACGGCGTATGGCTACACCTTC. It yields the protein CASSGDTAYGYTF.